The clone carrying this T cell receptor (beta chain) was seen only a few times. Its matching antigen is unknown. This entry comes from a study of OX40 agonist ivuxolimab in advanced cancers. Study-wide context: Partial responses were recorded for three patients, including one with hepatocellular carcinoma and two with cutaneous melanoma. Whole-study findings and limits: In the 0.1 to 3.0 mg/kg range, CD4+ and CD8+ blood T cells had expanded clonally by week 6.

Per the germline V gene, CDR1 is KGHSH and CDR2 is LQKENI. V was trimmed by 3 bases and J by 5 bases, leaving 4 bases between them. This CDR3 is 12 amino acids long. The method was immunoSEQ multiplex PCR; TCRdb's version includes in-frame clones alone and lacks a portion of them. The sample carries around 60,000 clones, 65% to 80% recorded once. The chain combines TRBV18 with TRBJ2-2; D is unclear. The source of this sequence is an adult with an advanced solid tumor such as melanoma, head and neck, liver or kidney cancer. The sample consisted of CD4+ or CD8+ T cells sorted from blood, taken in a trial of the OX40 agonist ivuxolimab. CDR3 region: CASSPRTGELFF. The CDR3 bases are TGTGCCAGCTCACCTAGGACCGGGGAGCTGTTTTTT.